The present TCR beta chain was sequenced within a study of technical replicates of blood from several donors. In this sample, this clone turned up a few times. The repertoire was sequenced with immunoSEQ multiplex PCR; TCRdb's copy has only in-frame clones and lacks some. The table shows some 31,000 clones, with just over 90% occurring only once. V was clipped by 4 bases and J by 3 bases, with 16 bases between them. This CDR3 region has 15 residues. Per germline, CDR1 SGHVS and CDR2 FQNEAQ. V is TRBV7-8 and J is TRBJ2-7; maybe TRBD1 (5 bases). This sequence was found in a human donor in good health. Some clones in this sample may be carry-over from other donors' samples. Sample: PBMCs. CDR3 sequence reads: CASSSPWGSHYEQYF. The DNA for the CDR3 is TGTGCCAGCAGCTCCCCCTGGGGCAGCCACTACGAGCAGTACTTC.